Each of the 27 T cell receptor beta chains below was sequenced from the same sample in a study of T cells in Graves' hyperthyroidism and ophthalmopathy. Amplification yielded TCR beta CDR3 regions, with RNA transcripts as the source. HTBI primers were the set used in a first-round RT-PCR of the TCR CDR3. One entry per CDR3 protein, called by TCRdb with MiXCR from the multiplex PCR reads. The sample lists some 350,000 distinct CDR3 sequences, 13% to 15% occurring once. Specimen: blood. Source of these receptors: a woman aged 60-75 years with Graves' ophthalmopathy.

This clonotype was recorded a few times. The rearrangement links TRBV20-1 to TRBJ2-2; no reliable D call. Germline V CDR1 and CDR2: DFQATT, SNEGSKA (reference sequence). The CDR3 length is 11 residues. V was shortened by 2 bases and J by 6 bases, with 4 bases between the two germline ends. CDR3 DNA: TGCAGTGCTAGAAGAGCCGGGGAGCTGTTTTTT. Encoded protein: CSARRAGELFF.

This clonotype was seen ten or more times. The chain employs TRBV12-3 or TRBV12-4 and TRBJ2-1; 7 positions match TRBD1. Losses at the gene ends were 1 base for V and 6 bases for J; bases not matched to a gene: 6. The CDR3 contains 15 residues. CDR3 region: CASSLDRGMVNEQFF. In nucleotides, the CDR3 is TGTGCCAGCAGTTTAGACAGGGGTATGGTCAATGAGCAGTTCTTC.

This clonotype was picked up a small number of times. Here the CDR3 reads CASSHPRGAGGGRSTDTQYF. Here the CDR3 DNA reads TGTGCCAGCAGCCACCCCAGGGGAGCGGGGGGTGGGAGGAGCACAGATACGCAGTATTTT. The gene calls are TRBV4-2 and TRBJ2-3, with 9 bases lining up with TRBD2. The CDR3 extends over 20 amino acids. Trimming at V came to 3 bases and at J to 0 bases, leaving 16 bases not matched to a gene. From germline, CDR1 is LGHNA and CDR2 YNFKEQ.

The DNA for the CDR3 is TGTGCCAGTAGGTCAGGGACTAGCGGGAATGAGCAGTTCTTC. The encoded protein is CASRSGTSGNEQFF. The genes are TRBV19 and TRBJ2-1; TRBD2 aligns across 12 bases. The trim removed 6 bases at V and 7 bases at J, leaving 4 bases unmatched. CDR1 and CDR2 (germline): LNHDA, SQIVND (reference sequence). This CDR3 has 14 amino acids.

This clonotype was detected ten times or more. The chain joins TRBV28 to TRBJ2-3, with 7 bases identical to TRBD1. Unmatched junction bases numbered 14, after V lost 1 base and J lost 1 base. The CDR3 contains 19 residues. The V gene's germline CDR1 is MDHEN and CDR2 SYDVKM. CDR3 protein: CASSLFYGTAVGGTDTQYF. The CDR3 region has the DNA TGTGCCAGCAGTTTATTCTACGGGACAGCAGTGGGGGGCACAGATACGCAGTATTTT.

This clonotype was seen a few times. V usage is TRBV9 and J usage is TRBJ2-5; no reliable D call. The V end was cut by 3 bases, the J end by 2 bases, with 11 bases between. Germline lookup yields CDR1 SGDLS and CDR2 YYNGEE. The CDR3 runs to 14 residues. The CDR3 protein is CASSASLSQETQYF. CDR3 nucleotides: TGTGCCAGCAGCGCTTCCCTTTCACAAGAGACCCAGTACTTC. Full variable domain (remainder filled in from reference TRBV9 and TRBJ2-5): DSGVTQTPKHLITATGQRVTLRCSPRSGDLSVYWYQQSLDQGLQFLIQYYNGEERAKGNILERFSAQQFPDLHSELNLSSLELGDSALYFCASSASLSQETQYFGPGTRLLVL.

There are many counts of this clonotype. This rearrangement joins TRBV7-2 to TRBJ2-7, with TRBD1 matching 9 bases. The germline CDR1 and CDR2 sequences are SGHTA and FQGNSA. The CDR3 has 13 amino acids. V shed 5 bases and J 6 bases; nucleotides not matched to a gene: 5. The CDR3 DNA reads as TGTGCCAGCAGCCGGGACAGGGTGCTCGAGCAGTACTTC. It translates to CASSRDRVLEQYF.

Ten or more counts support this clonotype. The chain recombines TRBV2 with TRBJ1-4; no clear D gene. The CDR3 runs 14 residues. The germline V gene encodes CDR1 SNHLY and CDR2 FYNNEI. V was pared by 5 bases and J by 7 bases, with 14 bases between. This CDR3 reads CASSLSRTLEKLFF. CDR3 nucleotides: TGTGCCAGCAGTCTTTCCCGGACGCTTGAAAAACTGTTTTTT.

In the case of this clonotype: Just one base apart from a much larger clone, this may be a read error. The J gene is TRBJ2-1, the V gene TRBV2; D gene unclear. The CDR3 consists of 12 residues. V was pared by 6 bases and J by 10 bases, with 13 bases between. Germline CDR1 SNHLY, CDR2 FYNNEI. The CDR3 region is CASRTTPYEQFF. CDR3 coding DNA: TGTGCCAGCAGGACAACTCCCTACGAGCAGTTCTTC.

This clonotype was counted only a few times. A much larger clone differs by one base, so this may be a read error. The CDR3 reads CASSLGTGANVLTF. The CDR3 DNA follows: TGTGCCAGCAGCTTAGGAACTGGGGCCAACGTCCTGACTTTC. The V call is TRBV13, the J call TRBJ2-6, with D unresolved. Germline V lookup: CDR1 PRHDT, CDR2 FYEKMQ (reference sequence). The CDR3 is made up of 14 amino acids. Trimming pared 0 bases from V and 2 bases from J, leaving 2 bases between.

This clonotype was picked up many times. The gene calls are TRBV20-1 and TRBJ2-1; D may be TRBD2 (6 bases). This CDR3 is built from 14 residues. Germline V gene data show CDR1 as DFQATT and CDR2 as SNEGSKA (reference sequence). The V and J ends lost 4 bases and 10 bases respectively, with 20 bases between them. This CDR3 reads CSAIKTSPLAEQFF. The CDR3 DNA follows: TGCAGTGCTATCAAGACTAGTCCCCTCGCCGAGCAGTTCTTC.

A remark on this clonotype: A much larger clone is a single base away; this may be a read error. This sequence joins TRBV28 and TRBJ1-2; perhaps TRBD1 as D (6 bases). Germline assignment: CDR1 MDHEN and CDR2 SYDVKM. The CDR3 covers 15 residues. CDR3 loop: CASSLRGGLNYGCTF. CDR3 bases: TGTGCCAGCAGTTTAAGGGGGGGGCTGAACTATGGCTGCACCTTC.

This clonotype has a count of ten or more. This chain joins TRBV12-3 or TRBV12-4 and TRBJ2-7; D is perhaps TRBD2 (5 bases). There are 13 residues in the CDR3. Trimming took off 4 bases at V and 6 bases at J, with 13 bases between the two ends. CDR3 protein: CASSSDSWGEQYF. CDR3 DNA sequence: TGTGCCAGCAGTTCGGACTCCTGGGGCGAGCAGTACTTC.

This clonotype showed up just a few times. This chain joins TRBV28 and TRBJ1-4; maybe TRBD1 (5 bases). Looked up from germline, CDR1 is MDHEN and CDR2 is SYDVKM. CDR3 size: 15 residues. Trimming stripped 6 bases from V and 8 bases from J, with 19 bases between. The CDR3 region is CASSANPGRGEKLFF. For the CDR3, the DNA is TGTGCCAGCAGCGCAAACCCAGGGCGGGGAGAAAAACTGTTTTTT.

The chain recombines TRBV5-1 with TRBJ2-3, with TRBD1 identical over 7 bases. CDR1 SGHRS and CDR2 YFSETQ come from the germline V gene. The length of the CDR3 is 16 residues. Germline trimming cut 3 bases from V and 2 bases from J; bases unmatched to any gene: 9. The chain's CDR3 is CASSSRIGTATDTQYF. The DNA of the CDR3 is TGCGCCAGCAGCTCAAGAATCGGGACAGCCACAGATACGCAGTATTTT.

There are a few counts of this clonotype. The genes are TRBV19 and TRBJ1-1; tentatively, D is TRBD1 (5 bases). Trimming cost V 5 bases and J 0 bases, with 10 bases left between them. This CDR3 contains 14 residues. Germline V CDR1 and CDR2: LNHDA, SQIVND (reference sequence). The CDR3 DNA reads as TGTGCCAGTAGTTTCGGGACCGTGAACACTGAAGCTTTCTTT. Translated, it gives CASSFGTVNTEAFF.

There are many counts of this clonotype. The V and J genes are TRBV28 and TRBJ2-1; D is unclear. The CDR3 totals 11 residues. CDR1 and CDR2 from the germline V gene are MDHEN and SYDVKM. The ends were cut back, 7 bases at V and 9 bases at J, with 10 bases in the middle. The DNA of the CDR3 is TGTGCCAGCATCGGGTACGGTGAGCAGTTCTTC. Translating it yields CASIGYGEQFF.

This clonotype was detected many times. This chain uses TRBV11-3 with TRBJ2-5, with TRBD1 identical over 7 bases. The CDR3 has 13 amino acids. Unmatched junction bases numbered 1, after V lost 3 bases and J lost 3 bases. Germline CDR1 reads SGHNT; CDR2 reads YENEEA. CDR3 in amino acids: CASSFGQEETQYF. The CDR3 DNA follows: TGTGCCAGCAGCTTCGGACAGGAAGAGACCCAGTACTTC. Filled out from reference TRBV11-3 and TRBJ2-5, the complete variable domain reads EAGVVQSPRYKIIEKKQPVAFWCNPISGHNTLYWYLQNLGQGPELLIRYENEEAVDDSQLPKDRFSAERLKGVDSTLKIQPAELGDSAVYLCASSFGQEETQYFGPGTRLLVL.

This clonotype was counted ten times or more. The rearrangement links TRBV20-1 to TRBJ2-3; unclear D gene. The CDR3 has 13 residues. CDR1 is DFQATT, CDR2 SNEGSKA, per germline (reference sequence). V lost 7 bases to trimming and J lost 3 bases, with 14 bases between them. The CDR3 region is CSEAHSGTDTQYF. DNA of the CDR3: TGCAGTGAGGCGCACTCCGGAACAGATACGCAGTATTTT.

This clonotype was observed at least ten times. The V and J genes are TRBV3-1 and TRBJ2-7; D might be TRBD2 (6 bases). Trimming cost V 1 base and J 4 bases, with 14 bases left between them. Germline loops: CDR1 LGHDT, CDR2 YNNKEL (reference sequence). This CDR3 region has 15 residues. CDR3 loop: CASSQADGSRYEQYF. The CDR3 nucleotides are TGTGCCAGCAGCCAAGCTGACGGGAGTAGGTACGAGCAGTACTTC.

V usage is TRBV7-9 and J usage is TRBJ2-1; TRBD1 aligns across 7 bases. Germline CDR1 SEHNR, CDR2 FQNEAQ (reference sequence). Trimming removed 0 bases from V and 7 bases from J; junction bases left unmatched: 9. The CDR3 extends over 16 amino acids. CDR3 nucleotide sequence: TGTGCCAGCAGCTTAGCCCCTGAAGGGGGCTATAATGAGCAGTTCTTC. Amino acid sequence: CASSLAPEGGYNEQFF.

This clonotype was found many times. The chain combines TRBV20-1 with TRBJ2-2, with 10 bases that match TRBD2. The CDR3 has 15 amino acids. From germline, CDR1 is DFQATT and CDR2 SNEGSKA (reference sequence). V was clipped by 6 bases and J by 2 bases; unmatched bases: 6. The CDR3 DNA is TGCAGTGCGGAAGGACTAGCGGAAAACACCGGGGAGCTGTTTTTT. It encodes CSAEGLAENTGELFF.

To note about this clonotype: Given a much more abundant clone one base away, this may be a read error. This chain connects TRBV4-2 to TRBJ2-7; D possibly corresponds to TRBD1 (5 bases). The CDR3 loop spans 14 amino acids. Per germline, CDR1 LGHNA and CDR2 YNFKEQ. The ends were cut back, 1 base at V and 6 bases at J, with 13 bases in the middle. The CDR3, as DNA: TGTGCCAGCAGCCAAGCGAGAAGGGGCTGCGAGCAGTACTTC. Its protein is CASSQARRGCEQYF.

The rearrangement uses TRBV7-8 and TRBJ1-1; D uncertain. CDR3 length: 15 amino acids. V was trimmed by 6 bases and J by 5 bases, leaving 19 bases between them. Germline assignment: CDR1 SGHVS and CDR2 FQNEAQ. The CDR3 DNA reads TGTGCCAGCAGAGTTGGTCGAGCCGGAGGGACTGAAGCTTTCTTT. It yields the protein CASRVGRAGGTEAFF. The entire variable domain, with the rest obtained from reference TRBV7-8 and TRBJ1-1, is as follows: GAGVSQSPRYKVAKRGQDVALRCDPISGHVSLFWYQQALGQGPEFLTYFQNEAQLDKSGLPSDRFFAERPEGSVSTLKIQRTQQEDSAVYLCASRVGRAGGTEAFFGQGTRLTVV.

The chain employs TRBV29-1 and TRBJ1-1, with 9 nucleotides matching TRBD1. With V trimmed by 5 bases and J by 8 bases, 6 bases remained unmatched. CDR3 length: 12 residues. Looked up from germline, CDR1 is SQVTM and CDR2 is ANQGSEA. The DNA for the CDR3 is TGCAGCGTTTCCCGGGACAGGGAAGAAGCTTTCTTT. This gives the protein CSVSRDREEAFF.

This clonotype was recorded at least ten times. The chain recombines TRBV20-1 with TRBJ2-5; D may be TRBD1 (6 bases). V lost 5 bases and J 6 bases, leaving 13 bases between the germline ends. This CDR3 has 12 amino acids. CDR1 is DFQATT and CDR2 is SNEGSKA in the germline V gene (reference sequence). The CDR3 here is CSAPRGQQTQYF. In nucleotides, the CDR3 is TGCAGTGCTCCTCGGGGACAACAGACCCAGTACTTC.

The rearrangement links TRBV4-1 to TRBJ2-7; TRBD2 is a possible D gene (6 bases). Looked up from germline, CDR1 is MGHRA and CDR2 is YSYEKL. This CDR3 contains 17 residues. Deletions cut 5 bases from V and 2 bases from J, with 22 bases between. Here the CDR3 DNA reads TGCGCCAGCAGCGACCCACCTTCCGGGACTCGGACCTACGAGCAGTACTTC. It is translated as CASSDPPSGTRTYEQYF.